Listed below are T cell receptor beta chains from one sample, sequenced in a study of cytomegalovirus exposure and HLA in healthy donors. Produced via immunoSEQ multiplex PCR; TCRdb's table is partial and in-frame only. The table includes some 120,000 clones, roughly a tenth detected once. Sequencing was performed on PBMCs. The source is a woman aged 18-29 years in good health and CMV-seropositive. Both conserved end residues are part of each CDR3. A D gene is named only where the DNA matches it firmly. Not every row has a clone size; where given, it reads once, few, many or a size class.

CDR3 protein: CASSLNREEQFF
CDR3 DNA: TGTGCCAGCAGCCTAAACAGGGAAGAGCAGTTCTTC
D gene: -
clone size: few
V gene: TRBV4-2
J gene: TRBJ2-1

CDR3 protein: CASRLGDSFYTF
CDR3 DNA: TGTGCCAGTAGGTTGGGGGACAGCTTCTACACCTTC
D gene: TRBD1
clone size: -
V gene: TRBV19
J gene: TRBJ1-2

CDR3 protein: CASNRGWENGELFF
CDR3 DNA: TGTGCCAGCAACCGAGGATGGGAGAACGGGGAGCTGTTTTTT
D gene: -
clone size: -
V gene: TRBV28
J gene: TRBJ2-2

CDR3 protein: CASRGQFHEYF
CDR3 DNA: TGTGCCAGCAGGGGACAGTTCCACGAGTACTTC
D gene: TRBD1
clone size: -
V gene: TRBV2
J gene: TRBJ2-7

CDR3 protein: CASTPRDREATGELFF
CDR3 DNA: TGTGCCAGCACACCCCGGGACAGGGAGGCCACCGGGGAGCTGTTTTTT
D gene: TRBD1
clone size: few
V gene: TRBV25-1
J gene: TRBJ2-2

CDR3 protein: CASSPDRPNTGELFF
CDR3 DNA: TGTGCCAGCTCACCGGACAGGCCGAACACCGGGGAGCTGTTTTTT
D gene: TRBD1
clone size: -
V gene: TRBV18
J gene: TRBJ2-2

CDR3 protein: CASARTSDSYEQYF
CDR3 DNA: TGTGCCAGCGCTCGGACTAGCGACTCCTACGAGCAGTACTTC
D gene: TRBD2
clone size: few
V gene: TRBV2
J gene: TRBJ2-7

CDR3 protein: CAWRPPGREGEAFF
CDR3 DNA: TGTGCCTGGAGACCCCCCGGCAGGGAGGGTGAAGCTTTCTTT
D gene: -
clone size: -
V gene: TRBV30
J gene: TRBJ1-1

CDR3 protein: CASNPSRRAYNEQFF
CDR3 DNA: TGTGCCAGCAACCCCTCCCGGAGGGCCTACAATGAGCAGTTCTTC
D gene: -
clone size: few
V gene: TRBV5-6
J gene: TRBJ2-1

CDR3 protein: CASSIGGTTNEKLFF
CDR3 DNA: TGTGCCAGTAGTATAGGAGGGACAACTAATGAAAAACTGTTTTTT
D gene: -
clone size: few
V gene: TRBV19
J gene: TRBJ1-4

CDR3 protein: CASSRRGSTNEKLFF
CDR3 DNA: TGTGCCAGCAGTAGGCGGGGGTCTACTAATGAAAAACTGTTTTTT
D gene: -
clone size: -
V gene: TRBV28
J gene: TRBJ1-4

CDR3 protein: CASGFGENTEAFF
CDR3 DNA: TGTGCCAGCGGTTTCGGGGAGAACACTGAAGCTTTCTTT
D gene: -
clone size: few
V gene: TRBV18
J gene: TRBJ1-1